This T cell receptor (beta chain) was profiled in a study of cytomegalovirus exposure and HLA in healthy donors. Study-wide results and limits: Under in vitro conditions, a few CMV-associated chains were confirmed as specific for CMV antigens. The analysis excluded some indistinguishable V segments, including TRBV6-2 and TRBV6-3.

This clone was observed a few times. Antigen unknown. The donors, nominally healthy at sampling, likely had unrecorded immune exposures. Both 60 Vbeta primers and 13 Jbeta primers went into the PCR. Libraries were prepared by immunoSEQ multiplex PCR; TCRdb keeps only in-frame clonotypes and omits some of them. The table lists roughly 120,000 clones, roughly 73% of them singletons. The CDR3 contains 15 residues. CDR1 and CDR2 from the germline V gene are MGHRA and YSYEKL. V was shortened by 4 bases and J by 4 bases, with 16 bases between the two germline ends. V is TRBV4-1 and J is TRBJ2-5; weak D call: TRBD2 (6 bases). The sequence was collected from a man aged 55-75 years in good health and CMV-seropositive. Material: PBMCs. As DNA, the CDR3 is TGCGCCAGCAGCCCCCTGGGCGGGGAGGCAGAGACCCAGTACTTC. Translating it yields CASSPLGGEAETQYF.